This TCR beta chain was found in a study of T cells after yellow fever vaccination. CDR1 is MNHEY, CDR2 SVGEGT, per germline. The CDR3 consists of 11 residues. TCRdb ran MiXCR on the 5' RACE reads and lists one entry per CDR3 protein. Of about 50,000 distinct CDR3 sequences listed, roughly 7.5% are singletons. In the case of this clonotype: One base away lies a much larger clone, so this may be a sequencing read error.

The sequencing here drew on CD8+ T cells sorted from PBMCs, taken more than 13 days after the first yellow fever vaccination. This receptor was obtained from a man younger than 35 who received the YFV17D yellow fever vaccine. The V call is TRBV6-2 or TRBV6-3, the J call TRBJ2-5; D call uncertain. CDR3 amino acids: CASSWQETRYF. The CDR3 bases are TGTGCCAGCAGTTGGCAAGAGACCCGGTACTTC.